The clone carrying this TCR beta chain was counted a few times. Antigen unknown. This record belongs to a study of post-analysis software for immune sequencing data. There are 18 residues in the CDR3. Per germline, CDR1 MNHEY and CDR2 SMNVEV (reference sequence). The V end lost 4 bases, the J end lost 0 bases, and 20 bases lay between the germline ends. Study findings and constraints: Multiple sclerosis was associated with a significant reduction in normalized Chao1 diversity relative to controls. Higher frequency in patients than in controls was seen for five TRBV segments, with TRBV5-6, TRBV5-1 and TRBV20-1 among them.

Built from TCR beta cDNA, the libraries had unique molecular identifiers in them. Each CDR3 protein is one row after TCRdb ran MiXCR on the PCR reads. The repertoire holds around 710,000 distinct CDR3 sequences, with approximately 44% as singletons. The chain is built from TRBV27 and TRBJ2-3; D ambiguous. This receptor was taken from a girl between 5 and 17 years old with multiple sclerosis. Sample: blood. The CDR3 is CASSSGPSAAASTDTQYF. CDR3 DNA sequence: TGTGCCAGCAGTTCCGGCCCCTCAGCAGCTGCTAGCACAGATACGCAGTATTTT.